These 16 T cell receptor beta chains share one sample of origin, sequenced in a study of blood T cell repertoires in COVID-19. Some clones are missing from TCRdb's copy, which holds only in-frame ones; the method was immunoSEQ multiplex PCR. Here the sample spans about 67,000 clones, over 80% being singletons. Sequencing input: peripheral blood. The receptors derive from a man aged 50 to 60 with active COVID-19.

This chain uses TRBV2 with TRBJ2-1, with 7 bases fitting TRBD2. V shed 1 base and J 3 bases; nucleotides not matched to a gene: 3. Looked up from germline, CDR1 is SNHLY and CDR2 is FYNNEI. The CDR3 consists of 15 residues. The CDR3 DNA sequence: TGTGCCAGCAGTGAAGGGGCGGGAGACTACAATGAGCAGTTCTTC. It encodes CASSEGAGDYNEQFF.

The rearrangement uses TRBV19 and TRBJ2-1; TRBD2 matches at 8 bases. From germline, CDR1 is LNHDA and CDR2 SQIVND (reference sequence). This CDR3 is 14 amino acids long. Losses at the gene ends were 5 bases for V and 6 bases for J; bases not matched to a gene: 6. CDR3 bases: TGTGCCAGTAGTTCGGGAGGGTTTGTCAATGAGCAGTTCTTC. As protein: CASSSGGFVNEQFF. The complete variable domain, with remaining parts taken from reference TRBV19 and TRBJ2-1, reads DGGITQSPKYLFRKEGQNVTLSCEQNLNHDAMYWYRQDPGQGLRLIYYSQIVNDFQKGDIAEGYSVSREKKESFPLTVTSAQKNPTAFYLCASSSGGFVNEQFFGPGTRLTVL.

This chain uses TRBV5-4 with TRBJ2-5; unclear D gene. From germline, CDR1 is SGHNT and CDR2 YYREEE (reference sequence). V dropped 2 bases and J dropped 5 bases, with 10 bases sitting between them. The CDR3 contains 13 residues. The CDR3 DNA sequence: TGTGCCAGCAGCTTAGACACCGAGGAGACCCAGTACTTC. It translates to CASSLDTEETQYF.

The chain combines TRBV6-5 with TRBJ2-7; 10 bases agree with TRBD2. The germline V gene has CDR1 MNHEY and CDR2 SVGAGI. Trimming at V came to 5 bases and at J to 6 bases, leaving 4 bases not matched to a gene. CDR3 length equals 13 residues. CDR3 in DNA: TGTGCCAGCAGTAGCGGGAGGGCCCCCGAGCAGTACTTC. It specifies CASSSGRAPEQYF.

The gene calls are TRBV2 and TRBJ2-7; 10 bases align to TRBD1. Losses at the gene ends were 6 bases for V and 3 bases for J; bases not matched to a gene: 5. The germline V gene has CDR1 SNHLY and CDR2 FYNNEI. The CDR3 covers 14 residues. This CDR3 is CASRPGQGIYEQYF. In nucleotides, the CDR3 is TGTGCCAGCAGACCGGGACAGGGGATCTACGAGCAGTACTTC. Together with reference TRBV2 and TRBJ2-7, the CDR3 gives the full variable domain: EPEVTQTPSHQVTQMGQEVILRCVPISNHLYFYWYRQILGQKVEFLVSFYNNEISEKSEIFDDQFSVERPDGSNFTLKIRSTKLEDSAMYFCASRPGQGIYEQYFGPGTRLTVT.

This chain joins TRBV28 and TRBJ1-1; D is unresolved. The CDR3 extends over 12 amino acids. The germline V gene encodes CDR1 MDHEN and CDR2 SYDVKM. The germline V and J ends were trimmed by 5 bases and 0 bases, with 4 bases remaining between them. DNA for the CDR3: TGTGCCAGCAGTATTATGAACACTGAAGCTTTCTTT. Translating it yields CASSIMNTEAFF.

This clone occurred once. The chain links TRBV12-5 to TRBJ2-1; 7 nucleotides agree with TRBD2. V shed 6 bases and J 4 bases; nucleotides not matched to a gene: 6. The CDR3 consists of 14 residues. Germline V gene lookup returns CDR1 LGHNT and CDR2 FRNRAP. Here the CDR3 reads CASGASGAYNEQFF. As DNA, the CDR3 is TGTGCTAGTGGGGCTAGCGGAGCATACAATGAGCAGTTCTTC.

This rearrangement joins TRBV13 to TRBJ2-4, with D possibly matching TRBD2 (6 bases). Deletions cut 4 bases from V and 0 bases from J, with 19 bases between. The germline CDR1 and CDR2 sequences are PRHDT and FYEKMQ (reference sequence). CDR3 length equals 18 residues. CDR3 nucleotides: TGTGCCAGCAGCTCCAAGGAGGAACCGGGACTAGCCAAAAACATTCAGTACTTC. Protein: CASSSKEEPGLAKNIQYF.

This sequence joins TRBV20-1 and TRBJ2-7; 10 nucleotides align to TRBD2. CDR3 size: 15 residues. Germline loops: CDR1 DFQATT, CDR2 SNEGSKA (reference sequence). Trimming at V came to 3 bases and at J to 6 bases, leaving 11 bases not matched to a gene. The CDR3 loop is CSASRSRAGGSEQYF. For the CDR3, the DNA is TGCAGTGCTAGTCGTTCCCGAGCGGGAGGGTCCGAGCAGTACTTC.

This CDR3 is CASSLSGTSGSPQYF. CDR3 in DNA: TGCGCCAGCAGCTTATCCGGGACTAGCGGCTCTCCGCAGTATTTT. V is TRBV5-1 and J is TRBJ2-3, with 11 bases fitting TRBD2. The germline gives CDR1 SGHRS, CDR2 YFSETQ. The CDR3 loop spans 15 amino acids. V lost 2 bases to trimming and J lost 10 bases; unmatched junction nucleotides: 9.

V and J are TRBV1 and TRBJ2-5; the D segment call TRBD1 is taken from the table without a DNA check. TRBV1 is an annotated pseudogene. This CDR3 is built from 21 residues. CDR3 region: CTSSQDRIGGRGTQTEETQYF. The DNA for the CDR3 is TGCACCAGCAGCCAAGATAGGATCGGGGGCAGGGGGACGCAAACTGAAGAGACCCAGTACTTC.

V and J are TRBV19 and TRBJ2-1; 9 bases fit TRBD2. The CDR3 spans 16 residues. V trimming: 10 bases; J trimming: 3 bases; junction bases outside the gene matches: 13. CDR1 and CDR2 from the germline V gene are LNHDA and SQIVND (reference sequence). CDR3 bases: TGTGCCACTCAAAGGGGGCCAGCGGGAGGCTACAATGAGCAGTTCTTC. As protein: CATQRGPAGGYNEQFF.

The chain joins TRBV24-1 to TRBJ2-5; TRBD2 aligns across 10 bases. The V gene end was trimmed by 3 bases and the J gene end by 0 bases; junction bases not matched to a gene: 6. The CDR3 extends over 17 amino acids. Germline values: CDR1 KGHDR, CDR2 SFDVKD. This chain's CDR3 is CATSDSTSGAYQETQYF. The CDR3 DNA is TGTGCCACCAGTGATAGTACTAGCGGGGCGTACCAAGAGACCCAGTACTTC.

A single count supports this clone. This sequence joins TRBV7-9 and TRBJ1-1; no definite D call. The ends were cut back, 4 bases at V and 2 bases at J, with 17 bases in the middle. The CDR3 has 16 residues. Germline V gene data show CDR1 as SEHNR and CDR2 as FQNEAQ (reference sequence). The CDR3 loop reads CASSSPGLRENTEAFF. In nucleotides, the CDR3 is TGTGCCAGCAGCTCTCCGGGTTTACGGGAAAACACTGAAGCTTTCTTT.

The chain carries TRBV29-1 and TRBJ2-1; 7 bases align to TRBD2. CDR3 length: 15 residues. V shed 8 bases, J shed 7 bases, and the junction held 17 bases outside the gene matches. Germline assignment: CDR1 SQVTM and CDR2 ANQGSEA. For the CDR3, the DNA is TGCAGCCTCCTAATAAGGGCGGGAGTGGGAAATGAGCAGTTCTTC. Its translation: CSLLIRAGVGNEQFF.

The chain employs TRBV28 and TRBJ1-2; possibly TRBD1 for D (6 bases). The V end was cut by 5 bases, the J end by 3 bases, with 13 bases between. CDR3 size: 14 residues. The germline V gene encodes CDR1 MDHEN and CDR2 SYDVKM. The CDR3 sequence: CASSTGQKYYGYTF. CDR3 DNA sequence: TGTGCCAGCAGTACTGGACAGAAGTACTATGGCTACACCTTC.